The rows below give T cell receptor beta chains drawn from one sample of a study of T cells in Graves' hyperthyroidism and ophthalmopathy. TCRdb analysed the multiplex PCR reads with MiXCR anew, one entry per CDR3 protein. The sample has more than 450,000 distinct CDR3 sequences; 14% are singletons. The sample taken for sequencing was blood. The receptors shown here come from a woman aged 40 to 55 with Graves' hyperthyroidism. CDR3s include the opening cysteine and the closing phenylalanine or tryptophan. Each record gives: CDR3 protein, CDR3 DNA, D gene, V gene, J gene, clone size. D genes are given only for firm matches. Only some rows state a clone size, as once, few, many or a class for expanded clones.

CDR3: CASSQRSAGEAFF
DNA: TGTGCCAGCAGCCAGCGGTCGGCGGGTGAAGCTTTCTTT
D: NA
V: TRBV14
J: TRBJ1-1
size: few

CDR3: CSAPLTSGKGNEQFF
DNA: TGCAGTGCCCCACTGACTAGCGGGAAGGGCAATGAGCAGTTCTTC
D: TRBD2
V: TRBV20-1
J: TRBJ2-1
size: many

CDR3: CASSYGLAGRSSYNEQFF
DNA: TGTGCCAGCAGCTACGGACTAGCGGGCCGAAGCTCCTACAATGAGCAGTTCTTC
D: TRBD2
V: TRBV7-2
J: TRBJ2-1
size: NA

CDR3: CSARLSGKYEQYF
DNA: TGCAGTGCTAGACTGAGCGGAAAATACGAGCAGTACTTC
D: NA
V: TRBV20-1
J: TRBJ2-7
size: many

CDR3: CSAREGGQSAFF
DNA: TGCAGTGCTAGAGAAGGGGGCCAGTCAGCTTTCTTT
D: TRBD1
V: TRBV20-1
J: TRBJ1-1
size: many

CDR3: CASSEEVDTEAFF
DNA: TGTGCCAGCAGTGAAGAAGTAGACACTGAAGCTTTCTTT
D: NA
V: TRBV6-1
J: TRBJ1-1
size: few

CDR3: CASGPGTSAEQYF
DNA: TGTGCTAGTGGACCCGGGACTAGCGCCGAGCAGTACTTC
D: TRBD2
V: TRBV12-5
J: TRBJ2-7
size: many

CDR3: CASGPKGGNTEAFF
DNA: TGCGCCAGCGGCCCCAAGGGGGGGAACACTGAAGCTTTCTTT
D: NA
V: TRBV5-1
J: TRBJ1-1
size: NA

CDR3: CSVGEGANEKLFF
DNA: TGCAGCGTTGGTGAGGGGGCGAATGAAAAACTGTTTTTT
D: TRBD1
V: TRBV29-1
J: TRBJ1-4
size: few

CDR3: CSARALDRAKDSNQPQHF
DNA: TGCAGTGCTAGAGCCCTGGACAGGGCAAAGGATAGCAATCAGCCCCAGCATTTT
D: TRBD1
V: TRBV20-1
J: TRBJ1-5
size: many

CDR3: CASSSPGLKQPQHF
DNA: TGTGCCAGCAGTTCGCCGGGGCTAAAGCAGCCCCAGCATTTT
D: NA
V: TRBV27
J: TRBJ1-5
size: few

CDR3: CASSFSGQLNTEAFF
DNA: TGTGCCAGCAGCTTCTCGGGACAATTGAACACTGAAGCTTTCTTT
D: NA
V: TRBV5-8
J: TRBJ1-1
size: few

CDR3: CASSLVGGGGEQYF
DNA: TGCGCCAGCAGCTTGGTCGGGGGAGGGGGCGAGCAGTACTTC
D: NA
V: TRBV5-1
J: TRBJ2-7
size: few

CDR3: CASSASEANSNQPQHF
DNA: TGTGCCAGTAGTGCATCCGAGGCTAATAGCAATCAGCCCCAGCATTTT
D: NA
V: TRBV19
J: TRBJ1-5
size: NA

CDR3: CSAEGPPYEQYF
DNA: TGCAGCGCAGAGGGACCGCCCTACGAGCAGTACTTC
D: NA
V: TRBV20-1
J: TRBJ2-7
size: few

CDR3: CASSEAHGQGVYEQYF
DNA: TGTGCCAGCAGTGAAGCGCACGGACAGGGGGTCTACGAGCAGTACTTC
D: TRBD1
V: TRBV6-1
J: TRBJ2-7
size: many

CDR3: CASSQDVRRRSTSNQPQHF
DNA: TGTGCCAGCAGCCAAGACGTCAGACGCAGGAGTACTAGCAATCAGCCCCAGCATTTT
D: NA
V: TRBV3-1
J: TRBJ1-5
size: many

CDR3: CASSLGKLTEAFF
DNA: TGTGCCAGCAGTTTGGGGAAACTCACTGAAGCTTTCTTT
D: NA
V: TRBV28
J: TRBJ1-1
size: many

CDR3: CASSKRDSTYEQYF
DNA: TGTGCCAGTAGTAAACGGGACAGCACCTACGAGCAGTACTTC
D: TRBD1
V: TRBV19
J: TRBJ2-7
size: many

CDR3: CASSLVTGTRYPGELFF
DNA: TGTGCCAGCAGCTTAGTCACCGGGACTAGATATCCCGGGGAGCTGTTTTTT
D: TRBD2
V: TRBV11-3
J: TRBJ2-2
size: NA

CDR3: CASSLIKGVFTGELFF
DNA: TGTGCCAGCAGTTTAATTAAGGGGGTCTTCACCGGGGAGCTGTTTTTT
D: NA
V: TRBV27
J: TRBJ2-2
size: NA

CDR3: CASSEGSLRTENTEAFF
DNA: TGCGCCAGCAGTGAGGGTTCGCTGAGGACAGAGAACACTGAAGCTTTCTTT
D: NA
V: TRBV10-2
J: TRBJ1-1
size: NA

CDR3: CASRATTGISGANVLTF
DNA: TGTGCCAGCAGGGCTACTACAGGGATCTCTGGGGCCAACGTCCTGACTTTC
D: NA
V: TRBV12-3/TRBV12-4
J: TRBJ2-6
size: many

CDR3: CSARGSSGSYNEQFF
DNA: TGCAGTGCTAGAGGGTCTAGCGGCTCCTACAATGAGCAGTTCTTC
D: TRBD2
V: TRBV20-1
J: TRBJ2-1
size: many

CDR3: CASKHPNYGYTF
DNA: TGTGCCAGCAAACACCCCAACTATGGCTACACCTTC
D: NA
V: TRBV28
J: TRBJ1-2
size: many